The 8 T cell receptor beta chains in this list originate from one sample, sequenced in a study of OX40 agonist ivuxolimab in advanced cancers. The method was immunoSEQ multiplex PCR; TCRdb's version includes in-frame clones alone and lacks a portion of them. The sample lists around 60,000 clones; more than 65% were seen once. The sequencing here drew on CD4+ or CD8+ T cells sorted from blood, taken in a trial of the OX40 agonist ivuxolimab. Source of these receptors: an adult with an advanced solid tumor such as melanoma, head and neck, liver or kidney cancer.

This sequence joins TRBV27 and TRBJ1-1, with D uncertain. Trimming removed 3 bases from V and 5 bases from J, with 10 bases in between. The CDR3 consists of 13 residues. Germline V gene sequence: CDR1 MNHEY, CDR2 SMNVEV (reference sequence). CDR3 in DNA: TGTGCCAGCAGTTTGTCGGGGAGGACTGAAGCTTTCTTT. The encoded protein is CASSLSGRTEAFF.

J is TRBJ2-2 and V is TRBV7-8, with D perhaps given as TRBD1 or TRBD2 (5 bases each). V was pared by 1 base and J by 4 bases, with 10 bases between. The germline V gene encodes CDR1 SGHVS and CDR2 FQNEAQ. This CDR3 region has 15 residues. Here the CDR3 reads CASSLGGRVTGELFF. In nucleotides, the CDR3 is TGTGCCAGCAGCTTAGGGGGACGGGTCACCGGGGAGCTGTTTTTT.

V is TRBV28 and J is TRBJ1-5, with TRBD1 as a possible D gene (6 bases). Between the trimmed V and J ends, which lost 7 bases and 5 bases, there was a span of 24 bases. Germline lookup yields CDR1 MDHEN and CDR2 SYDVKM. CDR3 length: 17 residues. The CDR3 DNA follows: TGTGCCAGCACCCTGGGGAATCTAGGGGGAGAGGATCAGCCCCAGCATTTT. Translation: CASTLGNLGGEDQPQHF.

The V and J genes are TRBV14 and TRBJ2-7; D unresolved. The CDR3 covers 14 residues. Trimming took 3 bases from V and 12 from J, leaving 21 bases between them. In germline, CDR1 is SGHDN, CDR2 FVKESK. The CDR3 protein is CASSHQLQSSPLYF. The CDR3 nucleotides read TGTGCCAGCAGCCACCAACTACAGAGCTCCCCTCTGTACTTC.

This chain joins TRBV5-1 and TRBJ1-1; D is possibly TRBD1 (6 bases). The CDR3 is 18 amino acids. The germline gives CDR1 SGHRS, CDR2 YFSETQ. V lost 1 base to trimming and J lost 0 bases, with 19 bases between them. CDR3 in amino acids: CASSLNRQGSSMNTEAFF. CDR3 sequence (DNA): TGCGCCAGCAGCTTGAATCGGCAGGGGTCCTCTATGAACACTGAAGCTTTCTTT. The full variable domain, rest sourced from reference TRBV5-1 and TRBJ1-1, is KAGVTQTPRYLIKTRGQQVTLSCSPISGHRSVSWYQQTPGQGLQFLFEYFSETQRNKGNFPGRFSGRQFSNSRSEMNVSTLELGDSALYLCASSLNRQGSSMNTEAFFGQGTRLTVV.

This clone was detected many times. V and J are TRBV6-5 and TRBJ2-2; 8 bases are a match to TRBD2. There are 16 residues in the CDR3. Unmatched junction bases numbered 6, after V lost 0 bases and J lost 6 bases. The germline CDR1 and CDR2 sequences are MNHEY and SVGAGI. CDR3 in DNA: TGTGCCAGCAGTTACTCGACTAGCGCCCTCGCCGGGGAGCTGTTTTTT. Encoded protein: CASSYSTSALAGELFF.

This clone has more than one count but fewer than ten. CDR3 coding DNA: TGTGCCAGCACCGAGGGCTCCTGGGACAGCGCCTACGAGCAGTACTTC. Encoded protein: CASTEGSWDSAYEQYF. V and J are TRBV28 and TRBJ2-7; TRBD1 agrees at 7 bases. Germline trimming cut 7 bases from V and 2 bases from J; bases unmatched to any gene: 14. The CDR3 length is 16 residues. CDR1 and CDR2 (germline): MDHEN, SYDVKM.

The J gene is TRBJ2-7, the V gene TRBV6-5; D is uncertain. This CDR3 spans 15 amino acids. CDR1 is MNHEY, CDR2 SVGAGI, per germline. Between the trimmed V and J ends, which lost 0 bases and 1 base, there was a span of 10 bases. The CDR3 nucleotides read TGTGCCAGCAGTTACTCGTCTCTAGGGTCCTACGAGCAGTACTTC. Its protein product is CASSYSSLGSYEQYF.